The sequence of this T cell receptor beta chain was determined in a study of cytomegalovirus exposure and HLA in healthy donors (dated by TCRdb to about 2017). Background for the entire study: An earlier analysis of several hundred of the donors reported roughly 270 Gb of sequence data and some 120 million unique TCR beta sequences from about 179 million T cells. An early release covering just under 650 HLA-typed donors comprised about 320 gigabases of sequencing data and around 80 million unique TCR sequences. Of the 350 to 450 genotyped donors, roughly 85% fell in the genetic ancestry cluster associated with self-reported Caucasian donors. The study aimed to test whether cataloging public T cell receptors could reveal signatures of past pathogen exposure. Using immunosequencing, the study profiled T cell repertoires from around 680 subjects and related those repertoires to cytomegalovirus serostatus. Besides the first cohort of around 670 subjects, a separate validation cohort made up of some 110 different subjects was used. The study combined high-throughput TCR immunosequencing, statistical association of individual TCRs with disease status, and machine learning to predict cytomegalovirus infection status. To study patterns of TCR occurrence, a later analysis re-analyzed previously published TCR beta repertoires from hundreds of donors and added high-resolution HLA genotyping. The later analysis used no new phenotypic data to find candidate immune exposures, relying instead on TCR beta sequences and their occurrence across donors. In an earlier analysis of around 540 of the donors, high-throughput TCR beta sequencing was used to judge whether each TCR beta V gene segment behaved as functional or pseudogenic. Donor age, sex, ethnicity and CMV serostatus were compiled alongside the repertoire data. In a later genetic analysis, genome-wide SNP genotypes for about 65% of the roughly 700 donors were used, and that subset was treated as a discovery cohort. Every repertoire in the discovery cohort had been generated on one and the same sequencing platform. Class I and class II HLA loci were covered by the typing at four-digit resolution. Typing coverage varied by locus: roughly 629-630 donors for A, B, C, DRB1 and DQB1; under 550 for DQA1; more than 600 for DPA1; around 450 for DPB1. Roughly 5 DR-DQ haplotypes were handled as single units for association and clustering, since linkage in the cohort was strong. Among about 410 genotyped donors of the cohort, an average of around 240,000 unique TCR beta nucleotide sequences was sequenced per donor, of which 15% to 20% were non-productive. Points the paper makes about the study in general: In a later genetic analysis, fewer N-insertions in productive TCRs were reported among donors in an Asian-associated ancestry cluster than the approximately 670-donor mean. About 17 rarely observed V segments, including chromosome 9 orphons, were excluded from the earlier analysis of several hundred of the donors because counts were too low. Only TCR beta chains were sequenced in this cohort, and the absence of alpha or paired-chain data limited detectable features. The authors suggested that the approach could potentially be extended to other disease states and immunological phenotypes. According to a later analysis, most CMV-associated TCR beta chains appeared to be HLA-restricted, and the HLA associations seemed to be driven largely by CMV exposure. A further reported finding was that TCR beta sequences accurately predicted the HLA-A and HLA-B alleles for most subjects in the first cohort. Strong co-occurrence of HLA alleles, especially DR and DQ, made assigning TCR associations to individual alleles difficult. According to a later analysis, parvovirus B19, influenza, CMV and Epstein-Barr virus appeared linked to several top co-occurrence clusters. Compared with equally common non-associated chains, HLA-associated TCR beta chains in a later analysis were more clonally expanded and had lower generation probabilities. A later analysis associated 15,000 or so TCR beta sequences with specific HLA alleles at a false discovery rate of 0.05. A cluster of highly shared sequence variants was judged likely to be a technical artifact of the sequencing pipeline. Because HLA typing was missing for some donors at each locus, association tests included only the typed subset. In an earlier analysis of some 500 of the donors, most TCR beta V segments were observed in productive rearrangements about 87% or about 30% of the time, broadly matching IMGT annotations. Correlated functional status among segregating V segments might reflect linkage disequilibrium, but an unknown experimental factor could not be ruled out. According to a later analysis, TCR association rates differed among HLA loci, with DRB1 alleles showing the most associated TCRs and HLA-C alleles showing the fewest. While some public TCRs were present in many individuals, most TCR sequences turned up only very rarely across donors. Sequencing depth was assumed to be roughly uniform across donors in the presence/absence analyses, though that assumption may not hold. In both the original and validation cohorts, the classifier was reported to diagnose cytomegalovirus status with high specificity and sensitivity. Immune exposure information for the cohort was limited to CMV serostatus. A later genetic analysis associated a missense DCLRE1C variant with V-gene and J-gene trimming of TCR beta chains, and an independent cohort replicated the association. A few of the identified cytomegalovirus-associated TCR beta chains were confirmed in vitro to be specific for cytomegalovirus antigens. Some IMGT-functional V segments, including TRBV6-2 and TRBV6-3, could not be told apart with the 87-base-pair reads, so those segments were excluded. In the study, about 150 TCR beta chains were listed as associated with cytomegalovirus.

Library construction relied on the immunoSEQ multiplex PCR assay. For the multiplex PCR, a mixture combining 60 forward primers for TCR Vbeta segments and 13 reverse primers for TCR Jbeta segments was used. Amplification of the CDR3 region of rearranged TCR beta genes was performed with a multiplex PCR assay on genomic DNA. The Illumina HiSeq System was used to sequence the amplified TCR beta libraries as 87-base-pair reads. In the source study's methods: Across the 666 repertoires, a later analysis counted roughly 77 million unique TCR beta chains, 9.5 million to 13 million of which were shared by at least two donors. To remove PCR and sequencing errors, raw reads were error-corrected and collapsed into unique sequences using a nearest-neighbor algorithm that merged closely related sequences. CDR3 sequences were aligned to IMGT reference sequences to assign V, D and J gene segments. For a sequence to be retained, a match of at least six nucleotides to both a V gene segment and a J gene segment was required. A rearrangement counted as productive if the CDR3 had no stop codons and remained in frame with V and J, and every other rearrangement counted as non-productive. Following IMGT convention, CDR3 was defined as the stretch from the second conserved V-encoded cysteine up to the conserved J-encoded phenylalanine. In an earlier analysis of roughly 610 of the donors, sequences lacking an unambiguous match to a single V gene segment were excluded. In an earlier analysis of 587 of the donors, V segments were called functional above 56.7% productive rearrangements and were called segregating when the between-donor standard deviation exceeded 5%. A statistical classification framework was built to diagnose cytomegalovirus status from the catalog of TCR beta chain sequences. In a later analysis, V and J genes were assigned by comparing TCR nucleotide sequences against IMGT/GENE-DB human TR gene sequences. Using the TCRdist pipeline, a later analysis assigned CDR3 sequences along with most-parsimonious VDJ recombination scenarios. A later analysis defined each TCR beta chain by its CDR3 amino acid sequence plus V-gene family, and excluded reads lacking a unique V-gene family. To address suspected cross-contamination and a sequencing artifact, a later analysis removed roughly 640 highly shared, low-generation-probability nucleotide sequences. In a later analysis, a clonal expansion index for each public chain was calculated from normalized within-repertoire ranks of inferred template counts. In a later analysis, generation probabilities were computed with a VDJ recombination model fitted to out-of-frame rearrangements, and the resulting probabilities were checked against IGoR. A later analysis scored TCR-TCR, TCR-HLA and TCR-CMV co-occurrence with hypergeometric tests, applying a repertoire-size bias correction to TCR pairs. To estimate false discovery rates, a later analysis permuted the HLA or CMV assignments 20 times. In a later analysis, co-occurring TCRs were grouped with DBSCAN, and TCRdist sequence similarity was added when clustering was performed within HLA-allele-positive subsets. Repertoires with fewer than 30,000 or more than 120,000 public chains were left out of co-occurrence clustering, as were about 5 repertoires with anomalous nucleotide sharing. As stored in TCRdb, this immuneACCESS dataset retains in-frame rearrangements with V and J assigned. A fraction of the clones does not appear; measured against another copy, unresolved V genes explain less than half of the discrepancy, and the remainder lacks a known reason. V and J calls and clone size follow that table, whereas D and trimming were derived from the DNA. A total of some 90,000 clones appear in this sample, approximately 80% of them only once. Clones ranked in the top ten supply 10% to 13% of the sample.

In total, just over 650 healthy bone marrow donors made up the cohort. All cohort members were sampled while nominally healthy, although unrecorded immune exposures were likely present. Of the 666 cohort members, approximately 300 had a positive CMV serostatus and 350 to 450 had a negative one, while no CMV serostatus was recorded for the donor. Each donor provided a peripheral blood sample, and peripheral blood mononuclear cells were used for TCR beta sequencing. The Qiagen DNeasy Blood Extraction Kit was used to extract genomic DNA from the blood cell samples. The CDR3 covers 14 residues, taking in both the cysteine and the phenylalanine. The read is trimmed to its CDR3 DNA, 42 bases read in frame from base 1. The CDR1 and CDR2 encoded by the germline V gene are SGHAT and FQNNGV. Trimming removed 5 bases from V and 0 bases from J; the gene matches leave 2 bases unexplained. Points on this clone: This receptor's antigen is unknown. No base qualities exist here, and no much larger clone lies one base off it.

The specimen sequenced was PBMCs. The chain is made from TRBV11-2 and TRBJ1-1, and 8 junction bases match TRBD1. This TCR was recovered from a human donor in good health. The CDR3 in this case is CASSPGGVNTEAFF. The bases read TGTGCCAGCAGCCCAGGGGGCGTGAACACTGAAGCTTTCTTT. Where the CDR3 stops, the reference TRBV11-2 and TRBJ1-1 genes take over; the full variable domain is EAGVAQSPRYKIIEKRQSVAFWCNPISGHATLYWYQQILGQGPKLLIQFQNNGVVDDSQLPKDRFSAERLKGVDSTLKIQPAKLEDSAVYLCASSPGGVNTEAFFGQGTRLTVV.